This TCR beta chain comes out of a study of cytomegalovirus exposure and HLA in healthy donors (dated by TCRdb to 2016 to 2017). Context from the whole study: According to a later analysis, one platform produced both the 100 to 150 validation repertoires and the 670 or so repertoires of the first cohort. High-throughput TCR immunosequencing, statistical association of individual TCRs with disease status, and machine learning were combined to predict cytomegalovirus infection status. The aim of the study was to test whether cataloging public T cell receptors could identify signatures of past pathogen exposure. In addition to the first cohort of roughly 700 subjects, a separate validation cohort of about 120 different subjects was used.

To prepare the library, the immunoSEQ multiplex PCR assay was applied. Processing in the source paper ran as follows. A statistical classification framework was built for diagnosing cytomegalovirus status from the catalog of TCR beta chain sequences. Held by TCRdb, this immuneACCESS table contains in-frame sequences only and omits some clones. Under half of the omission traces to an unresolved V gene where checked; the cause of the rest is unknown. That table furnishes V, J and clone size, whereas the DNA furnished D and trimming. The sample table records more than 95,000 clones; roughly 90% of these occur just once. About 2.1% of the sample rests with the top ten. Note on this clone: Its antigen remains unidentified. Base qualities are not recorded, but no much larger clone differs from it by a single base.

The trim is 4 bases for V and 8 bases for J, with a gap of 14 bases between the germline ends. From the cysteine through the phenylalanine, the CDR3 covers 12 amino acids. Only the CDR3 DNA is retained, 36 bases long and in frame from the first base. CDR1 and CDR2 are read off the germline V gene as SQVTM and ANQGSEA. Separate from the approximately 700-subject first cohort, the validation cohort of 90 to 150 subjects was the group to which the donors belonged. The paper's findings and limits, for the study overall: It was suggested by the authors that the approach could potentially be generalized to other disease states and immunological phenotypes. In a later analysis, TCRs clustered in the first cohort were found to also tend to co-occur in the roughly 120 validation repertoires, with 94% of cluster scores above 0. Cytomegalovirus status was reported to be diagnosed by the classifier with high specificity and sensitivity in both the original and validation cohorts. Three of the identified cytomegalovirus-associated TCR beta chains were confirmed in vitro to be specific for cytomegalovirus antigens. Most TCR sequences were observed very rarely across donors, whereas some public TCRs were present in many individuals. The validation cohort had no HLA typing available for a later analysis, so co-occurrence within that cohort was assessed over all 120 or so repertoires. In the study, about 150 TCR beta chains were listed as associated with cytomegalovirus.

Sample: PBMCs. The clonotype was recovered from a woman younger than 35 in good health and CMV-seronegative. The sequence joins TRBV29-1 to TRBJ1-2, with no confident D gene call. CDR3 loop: CSVVQTWWGYTF. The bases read TGCAGCGTTGTCCAGACATGGTGGGGCTACACCTTC.